Described below is a single T cell receptor (beta chain) sequence and its context. This CDR3 region has 19 residues. Germline trimming cut 4 bases from V and 1 base from J; bases unmatched to any gene: 13. Germline V gene lookup returns CDR1 SEHNR and CDR2 FQNEAQ (reference sequence). The record originates from a study of cytomegalovirus exposure and HLA in healthy donors. Only in-frame clones appear in the TCRdb table, and some are missing; sequencing was by immunoSEQ multiplex PCR. The profile shows 120,000 or so clones, around 89% of them singletons. The sequenced sample consisted of PBMCs. This chain connects TRBV7-9 to TRBJ2-6; 7 nucleotides match TRBD1. The receptor comes from a woman aged 25 to 39 in good health and CMV-seropositive. This CDR3 reads CASSSTGQTSYSGANVLTF. The CDR3 DNA reads as TGTGCCAGCAGCTCCACGGGACAGACCTCTTATTCTGGGGCCAACGTCCTGACTTTC.